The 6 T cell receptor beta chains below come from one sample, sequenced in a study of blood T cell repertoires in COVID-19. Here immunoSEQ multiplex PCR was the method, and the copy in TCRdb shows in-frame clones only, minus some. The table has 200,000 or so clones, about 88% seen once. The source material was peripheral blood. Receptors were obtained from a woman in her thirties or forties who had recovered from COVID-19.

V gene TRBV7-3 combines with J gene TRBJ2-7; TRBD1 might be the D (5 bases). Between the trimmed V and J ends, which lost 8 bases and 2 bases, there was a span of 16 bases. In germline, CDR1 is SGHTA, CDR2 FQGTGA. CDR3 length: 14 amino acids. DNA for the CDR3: TGTGCCAGCTCCGCAGGGAACGGCCCCTACGAGCAGTACTTC. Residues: CASSAGNGPYEQYF. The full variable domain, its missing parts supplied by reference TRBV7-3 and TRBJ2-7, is GAGVSQTPSNKVTEKGKYVELRCDPISGHTALYWYRQSLGQGPEFLIYFQGTGAADDSGLPNDRFFAVRPEGSVSTLKIQRTERGDSAVYLCASSAGNGPYEQYFGPGTRLTVT.

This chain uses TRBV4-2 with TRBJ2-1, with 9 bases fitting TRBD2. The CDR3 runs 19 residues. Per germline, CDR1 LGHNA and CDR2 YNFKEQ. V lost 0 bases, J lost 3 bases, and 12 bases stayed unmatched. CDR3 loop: CASSQDSLRSGRNYNEQFF. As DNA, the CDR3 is TGTGCCAGCAGCCAAGATAGTTTACGAAGCGGGAGGAACTACAATGAGCAGTTCTTC.

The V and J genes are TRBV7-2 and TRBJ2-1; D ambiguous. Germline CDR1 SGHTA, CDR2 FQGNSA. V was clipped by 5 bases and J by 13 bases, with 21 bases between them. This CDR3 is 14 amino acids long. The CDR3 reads CASSLKRRNADQFF. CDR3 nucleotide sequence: TGTGCCAGCAGCCTAAAGAGGCGAAACGCTGATCAGTTCTTC.

The CDR3 nucleotides are TGTGCCAGCAGCTTCGGACTAGCGGGTAACAATGAGCAGTTCTTC. It encodes CASSFGLAGNNEQFF. The J gene is TRBJ2-1, the V gene TRBV7-7, with TRBD2 identical over 11 bases. CDR1 and CDR2 from the germline V gene are SSHAT and FNYEAQ (reference sequence). This CDR3 is 15 amino acids long. The junction had 3 bases not matched to a gene; V was cut back by 3 bases and J by 5 bases.

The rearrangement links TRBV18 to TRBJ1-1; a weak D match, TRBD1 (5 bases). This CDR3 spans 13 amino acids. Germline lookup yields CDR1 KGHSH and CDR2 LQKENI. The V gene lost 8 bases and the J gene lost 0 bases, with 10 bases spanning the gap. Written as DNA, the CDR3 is TGTGCCAGCAGGGGCTCCATGAACACTGAAGCTTTCTTT. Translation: CASRGSMNTEAFF.

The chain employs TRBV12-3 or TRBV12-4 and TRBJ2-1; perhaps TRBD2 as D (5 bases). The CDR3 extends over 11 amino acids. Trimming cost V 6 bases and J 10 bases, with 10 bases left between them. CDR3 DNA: TGTGCCAGCAGGGAGGAAACGGAGCAGTTCTTC. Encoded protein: CASREETEQFF.